The entry below gives a single T cell receptor beta chain sequence along with its context. Germline V gene sequence: CDR1 SGHNT, CDR2 YYREEE (reference sequence). With 4 bases removed from V and 8 bases from J, the gap between germline ends came to 18 bases. The CDR3 has 15 amino acids. Using immunoSEQ multiplex PCR, the repertoire was profiled, and TCRdb retains in-frame clones only, with some absent. The data show over 200,000 clones, 88% seen once. This sample was included in a study of blood T cell repertoires in COVID-19. This receptor was obtained from a woman in her forties with acute COVID-19. Sequences were obtained from PBMCs or T cells enriched from blood (not recorded which). The chain employs TRBV5-4 and TRBJ2-2; possible D gene TRBD1, 6 bases. The chain's CDR3 is CASSPDPTGYGELFF. CDR3 nucleotides: TGTGCCAGCAGCCCGGACCCTACAGGGTATGGGGAGCTGTTTTTT.